The 4 T cell receptor beta chains in this list originate from one sample, sequenced in a study of blood T cell repertoires in COVID-19. TCRdb's copy holds only in-frame clones and misses some; the assay was immunoSEQ multiplex PCR. The table has fewer than 45,000 clones, over 80% seen once. The specimen sequenced was peripheral blood. The receptor source for this set is a man aged 45-65 years with active COVID-19.

The chain is built from TRBV4-2 and TRBJ1-1, with D perhaps TRBD1 (6 bases). CDR1 is LGHNA, CDR2 YNFKEQ, per germline. Trimming took 4 bases from V and 7 from J, leaving 19 bases between them. This CDR3 contains 15 residues. In nucleotides, the CDR3 is TGTGCCAGCAGCCCAGGGACAACCGGCATTAGTGAAGCTTTCTTT. Translating it yields CASSPGTTGISEAFF.

V and J are TRBV6-2 or TRBV6-3 and TRBJ2-7; D may be TRBD2 (5 bases). Germline V gene sequence: CDR1 MNHEY, CDR2 SVGEGT. The CDR3 contains 20 residues. V was shortened by 2 bases and J by 0 bases, with 26 bases between the two germline ends. CDR3: CASSYQLIREPGLGSYEQYF. The CDR3 DNA reads as TGTGCCAGCAGTTACCAATTAATCCGGGAACCCGGACTCGGCTCCTACGAGCAGTACTTC.

The sample holds one count of this clone. The chain uses TRBV19 and TRBJ1-2; a possible D gene is TRBD1 (6 bases). Trimming shortened V by 6 bases and J by 0 bases, and 17 bases separated the two germline ends. Germline assignment: CDR1 LNHDA and CDR2 SQIVND (reference sequence). The CDR3 is 16 amino acids. CDR3 in amino acids: CASSIRQGTTNYGYTF. The CDR3 bases are TGTGCCAGTAGCATCCGCCAGGGGACGACTAACTATGGCTACACCTTC.

This clone appeared a few times. V gene TRBV19 combines with J gene TRBJ1-1, with 10 positions matching TRBD1. The CDR3 covers 17 residues. The junction had 13 bases not matched to a gene; V was cut back by 6 bases and J by 3 bases. Looked up from germline, CDR1 is LNHDA and CDR2 is SQIVND (reference sequence). CDR3 sequence reads: CASRPRDRGQMDTEAFF. As DNA, the CDR3 is TGTGCCAGTAGACCCAGAGACAGGGGGCAAATGGACACTGAAGCTTTCTTT.